This TCR beta chain was found in a study of T cell responses to AZD1222 COVID-19 vaccine. Study results and limitations: Mostly white British, mostly female donors; authors suggested clonal diversity may be underestimated. Spike-specific TCR breadth and depth grew following two AZD1222 doses.

In regard to this clone: No antigen is known for it.

Profiled with immunoSEQ multiplex PCR; TCRdb holds only in-frame clones, not every one. The data show 110,000 or so clones, around nine tenths seen once. The CDR3 sequence is 15 residues long. Trimming pared 0 bases from V and 3 bases from J, leaving 10 bases between. Looked up from germline, CDR1 is SGHRS and CDR2 is YFSETQ. The sample in question was peripheral blood, obtained on day 0 of AZD1222 vaccination. The gene calls are TRBV5-1 and TRBJ2-1, with D perhaps matching TRBD2 (5 bases). This TCR was sampled from an adult in good health. Here the CDR3 reads CASSLGLEGYNEQFF. DNA for the CDR3: TGCGCCAGCAGCTTGGGGCTAGAGGGCTACAATGAGCAGTTCTTC.